This entry concerns a single T cell receptor beta chain. Its antigen is currently unknown. TCRdb's table, derived via immunoSEQ multiplex PCR, lists solely in-frame clones and lacks some. There are about 140,000 clones in the sample, with 2% to 2.5% held by the top ten. The sample is drawn from a study of T cell responses to AZD1222 COVID-19 vaccine. With 3 bases clipped from V and 3 bases from J, the junction kept 8 bases outside the gene matches. The CDR3 extends over 16 amino acids. Germline assignment: CDR1 SGHAT and CDR2 FQNNGV. Whole-study results and caveats: Seropositive AZD1222 recipients at baseline numbered only five or six. Regions 160-218 and 743-854 held dominance among vaccine-associated CD4 TCRs, which spanned spike. Repertoires were collected only later (after the peak T cell response had occurred). Donors skewed white British and female; clonal diversity was possibly underestimated.

The receptor comes from an adult in good health. The chain is built from TRBV11-2 and TRBJ2-1; 7 nucleotides align to TRBD2. Sample: peripheral blood. The CDR3 nucleotides are TGTGCCAGCAGCTTCCGGGGCAGCGGGAACTACAATGAGCAGTTCTTC. It specifies CASSFRGSGNYNEQFF.